This TCR beta chain was sequenced for a study of cytomegalovirus exposure and HLA in healthy donors. V lost 5 bases and J 5 bases, leaving 18 bases between the germline ends. The CDR3 is 15 amino acids. The germline CDR1 and CDR2 sequences are SGHVS and FQNEAQ. The PCR made use of 60 Vbeta and 13 Jbeta primers. TCRdb keeps only in-frame clones here, not all; method: immunoSEQ multiplex PCR. The sample consists of about 190,000 clones, over 70% of them appearing once. This clonotype originated in a woman aged 25 to 39 in good health and CMV-seropositive. This sequence joins TRBV7-8 and TRBJ2-5; D possibly corresponds to TRBD2 (6 bases). Sequencing was performed on PBMCs. The CDR3 loop is CASSPRTGVLETQYF. The DNA of the CDR3 is TGTGCCAGCAGCCCCCGGACGGGAGTGCTTGAGACCCAGTACTTC.